This record looks at one T cell receptor (beta chain) sequence and its context. This CDR3 is 17 amino acids long. The V gene lost 1 base and the J gene lost 0 bases, with 13 bases spanning the gap. Germline V CDR1 and CDR2: SGHVS, FNYEAQ. The data are from a study of blood T cell repertoires in COVID-19. Profiling relied on immunoSEQ multiplex PCR, and the TCRdb table lists in-frame clones only, not all of them. The sample holds some 290,000 clones, 90% seen once. This chain joins TRBV7-6 and TRBJ1-3; no definite D call. The TCR was taken from a woman in her twenties or thirties who had been exposed to COVID-19. The sample comprised PBMCs or T cells enriched from blood (not recorded which). DNA for the CDR3: TGTGCCAGCAGCTTAGATCCACCTCCCTACTCTGGAAACACCATATATTTT. It translates to CASSLDPPPYSGNTIYF.